This T cell receptor beta chain was observed in a study of T cell repertoires in urothelial bladder cancer (dated by TCRdb to the late 2010s). For the wider study: Of the approximately 12 resected lesions, three were clinically staged as cT0, three as cTa, three as cT1 and three as cT2 or greater. The study compared clonality of the TCR repertoire in bladder tumors against clonality in benign bladder inflammation. Eleven to twelve resected bladder lesions were studied, comprising urothelial carcinoma (UC+) and benign (UC-) specimens. A total of eleven to twelve patients who had bladder lesions and were undergoing transurethral resection were prospectively identified. General study outcomes and caveats: In carcinoma specimens a single T-cell clone made up as much as 17% of infiltrating lymphocytes, compared with 2% to 2.5% in benign specimens. Fewer T cells were found in urothelial carcinoma specimens than in benign specimens, with medians of roughly 6,100 and 27,000, respectively. The median percentage of tumor infiltrating lymphocytes was 2% in carcinoma specimens and around 12% in benign specimens.

At transurethral resection, specimens of the bladder lesions were collected and then stored at -80C. DNA was isolated from bladder specimens obtained during transurethral resection. Concerning this clone: It lacks a known antigen. It has no much larger one-base neighbor in the sample; base qualities were not kept.

The TCR beta chain CDR3 region was sequenced with the immunoSEQ assay. As for the authors' bioinformatics: For each specimen, T-cell fraction, clonal dominance and maximum TCR clone frequency were calculated. The source is immuneACCESS, and TCRdb retained only in-frame sequences with V and J called. Part of the clones is not carried over; for the studies checked, unresolved V genes explain less than half of this, and the remainder is unexplained. The D gene and trimming were derived from the DNA, and the V and J assignments and clone size from that table. This sample is represented by about 910 clones; approximately 72% of them were singletons. The ten largest account for roughly 21% of the sample. The clonotype comes from a human donor with urothelial carcinoma. Input material: tumor-infiltrating cells from bladder cancer.

CDR3 reads: CASSLDRGGNQPQHF. Here is the DNA: TGTGCCAGCAGTTTAGATAGAGGGGGCAATCAGCCCCAGCATTTT. The chain is assembled from TRBV27 and TRBJ1-5; TRBD1 is a possible D gene, resting on 5 matching bases. Based on the germline V gene (reference sequence), the CDR1 and CDR2 sequences are MNHEY and SMNVEV. Counted from cysteine to phenylalanine, this CDR3 has 15 amino acids. Of all the DNA, just the CDR3 is kept, 45 bases in frame from base 1. V loses 2 bases of germline sequence and J loses 2 bases, and the interval between the two ends is 10 bases.